This T cell receptor (beta chain) was profiled in a study of cytomegalovirus exposure and HLA in healthy donors. Study details: The study's early data release held tens of millions of unique TCRs from HLA-typed donors.

Trimming removed 0 bases at V and 10 bases at J, with 13 bases between. The CDR3 has 15 residues. Germline CDR1 is SGHDN and CDR2 is FVKESK. With 60 Vbeta and 13 Jbeta primers, the PCR was carried out. Profiling relied on immunoSEQ multiplex PCR, and the TCRdb table lists in-frame clones only, not all of them. Found here are roughly 90,000 clones, 74% of them singletons; the top ten hold 20% to 25%. Donors had nominal health at sampling but likely had unrecorded immune exposures. The specimen was PBMCs. The chain recombines TRBV14 with TRBJ1-6; no clear D gene. The sequence was collected from a man between 25 and 39 years old in good health and CMV-seropositive. The CDR3 DNA sequence: TGTGCCAGCAGCCAAGATACGTCTCTACGATCACCCCTCCACTTT. It translates to CASSQDTSLRSPLHF. Full variable domain (remainder filled in from reference TRBV14 and TRBJ1-6): EAGVTQFPSHSVIEKGQTVTLRCDPISGHDNLYWYRRVMGKEIKFLLHFVKESKQDESGMPNNRFLAERTGGTYSTLKVQPAELEDSGVYFCASSQDTSLRSPLHFGNGTRLTVT.